The T cell receptor (beta chain) described here comes from a study of T-cell reconstitution after alpha-beta-depleted transplantation in children. Researchers prepared the TCRbeta library using unique molecular identifiers, the study reports. One entry per CDR3 protein, called by TCRdb with MiXCR from the PCR reads. The table lists about 610,000 distinct CDR3 sequences, roughly a tenth of them singletons. The source is a human donor who donated a stem cell graft to a child with acute myeloid leukemia. The material sequenced was PBMCs from the stem cell graft donor, taken from the stem cell graft.

CDR3 sequence: CSVLASYEQYF. As DNA, the CDR3 is TGCAGCGTTCTAGCCTCCTACGAGCAGTACTTC. This rearrangement joins TRBV29-1 to TRBJ2-7; TRBD2 might be the D (5 bases). Trimming left V 5 bases short and J 0 bases short, with 5 bases between. The CDR3 has 11 residues. CDR1 and CDR2 (germline): SQVTM, ANQGSEA.